This T cell receptor (beta chain) was found in a study of spatial heterogeneity in lung cancer. Overall study context: Among detected sequences, beta-chain ones consistently exceeded alpha-chain ones in number.

Each CDR3 protein gets one entry after TCRdb re-called the 5' RACE reads with MiXCR. In the table there are tens of thousands of distinct CDR3 sequences, around 8.4% of which are singletons. The sample's time point: sample taken at primary tumor resection. Whole RNA from tumor, nontumor lung or frozen PBMC was sequenced unsorted. Patients with untreated early-stage non-small cell lung cancer, numbering 72, were the donors. The sample consisted of PBMCs, taken at surgery. The sequence was collected from a female donor with early-stage non-small cell lung cancer.

CDR3 DNA: TGCGCCAGCAGCGACAGGGACAGCTGGAATGAAAAACTGTTTTTT. This gives the protein CASSDRDSWNEKLFF. This chain links TRBV5-1 with TRBJ1-4; TRBD1 agrees at 7 bases. Trimming cost V 4 bases and J 5 bases; bases outside gene matches: 8. Germline V gives CDR1 SGHRS, CDR2 YFSETQ. CDR3 length: 15 residues.